Below, 8 T cell receptor beta chains from the same sample are listed, as sequenced in a study of blood T cell repertoires in COVID-19 (TCRdb year 2020). Library construction relied on the immunoSEQ multiplex PCR assay. The source is immuneACCESS, and TCRdb retained only in-frame sequences with V and J called. Part of the clones is not carried over; for the studies checked, unresolved V genes explain less than half of this, and the remainder is unexplained. Present in this sample are fewer than 250,000 clones, around 87% of which were seen just once. Of the sample, 7% to 8.5% falls within the top ten clones. Sequenced: PBMCs or T cells enriched from blood (not recorded which). The receptors here all came from a man aged 25 to 45 in a cohort exposed to, infected with or recovered from COVID-19 (not recorded which).

The chain is built from TRBV6-5 and TRBJ2-5; D possibly corresponds to TRBD1 (5 bases). V was pared by 0 bases and J by 2 bases, with 13 bases between. This CDR3 region has 16 residues. The germline CDR1 and CDR2 sequences are MNHEY and SVGAGI. The CDR3 loop reads CASSYSSTVLQETQYF. CDR3 bases: TGTGCCAGCAGTTACTCTTCGACAGTACTTCAAGAGACCCAGTACTTC.

The chain combines TRBV7-9 with TRBJ2-1, with D uncertain. Germline V gene sequence: CDR1 SEHNR, CDR2 FQNEAQ (reference sequence). V was pared by 1 base and J by 4 bases, with 5 bases between. The CDR3 loop spans 13 amino acids. The DNA for the CDR3 is TGTGCCAGCAGCTTAGTACAGTACAATGAGCAGTTCTTC. Translated: CASSLVQYNEQFF.

V and J are TRBV7-2 and TRBJ1-2; unclear D gene. Trimming took off 5 bases at V and 5 bases at J, with 21 bases between the two ends. CDR1 SGHTA and CDR2 FQGNSA come from the germline V gene. This CDR3 is built from 16 residues. The CDR3 DNA reads TGTGCCAGCAGCAAACCCTTGATGGAGGGTCGGTATGGCTACACCTTC. This encodes CASSKPLMEGRYGYTF.

This sequence joins TRBV27 and TRBJ1-1, with 8 bases that match TRBD1. Trimming took 5 bases from V and 1 from J; bases not matched to a gene: 9. Germline assignment: CDR1 MNHEY and CDR2 SMNVEV (reference sequence). The CDR3 covers 16 residues. CDR3 loop: CASSTLSRGQNTEAFF. DNA for the CDR3: TGTGCCAGCAGTACGCTTTCCAGGGGGCAGAACACTGAAGCTTTCTTT.

The rearrangement joins TRBV7-9 to TRBJ1-1; TRBD1 is a possible D gene (5 bases). CDR3 size: 16 residues. CDR1 is SEHNR, CDR2 FQNEAQ, per germline (reference sequence). The V and J ends lost 5 bases and 7 bases respectively, with 23 bases between them. The CDR3 loop reads CASSPRYPGAHNEAFF. DNA of the CDR3: TGTGCCAGCAGCCCACGGTACCCTGGGGCCCACAATGAAGCTTTCTTT.

V is TRBV18 and J is TRBJ1-5, with no clear D. The CDR3 has 12 amino acids. CDR1 is KGHSH and CDR2 is LQKENI in the germline V gene. Trimming took off 3 bases at V and 5 bases at J, with 5 bases between the two ends. This CDR3 reads CASSPRDQPQHF. CDR3 coding DNA: TGTGCCAGCTCACCCCGGGATCAGCCCCAGCATTTT.

This chain connects TRBV5-4 to TRBJ2-1; 14 bases are shared with TRBD2. The CDR3 runs 16 residues. The V gene end was trimmed by 5 bases and the J gene end by 9 bases; junction bases not matched to a gene: 10. Germline V gives CDR1 SGHNT, CDR2 YYREEE (reference sequence). The DNA for the CDR3 is TGTGCCAGCAGTAATCGACTAGCGGGAGGGCCGGGTGAGCAGTTCTTC. Protein product: CASSNRLAGGPGEQFF.

The rearrangement joins TRBV4-1 to TRBJ2-7; 10 nucleotides align to TRBD1. V lost 4 bases to trimming and J lost 6 bases; unmatched junction nucleotides: 6. The CDR3 is 14 residues long. Germline loops: CDR1 MGHRA, CDR2 YSYEKL. CDR3 sequence reads: CASSPRQGAREQYF. The CDR3 DNA reads as TGCGCCAGCAGCCCCAGACAGGGGGCGCGCGAGCAGTACTTC.